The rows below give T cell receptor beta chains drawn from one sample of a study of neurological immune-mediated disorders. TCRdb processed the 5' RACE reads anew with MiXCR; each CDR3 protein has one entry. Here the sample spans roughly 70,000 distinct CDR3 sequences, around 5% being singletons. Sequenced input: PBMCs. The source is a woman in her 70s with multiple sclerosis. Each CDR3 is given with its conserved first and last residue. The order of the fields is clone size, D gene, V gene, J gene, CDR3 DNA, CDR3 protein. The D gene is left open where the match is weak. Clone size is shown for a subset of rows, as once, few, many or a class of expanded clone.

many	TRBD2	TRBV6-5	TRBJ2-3	TGTGCCAGCAGTTACTCTAGCGGGAGCACAGATACGCAGTATTTT	CASSYSSGSTDTQYF
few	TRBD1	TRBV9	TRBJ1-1	TGTGCCAGCAGCGGACGACAGGGACCCCTAACTGAAGCTTTCTTT	CASSGRQGPLTEAFF
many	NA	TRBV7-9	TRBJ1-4	TGTGCCAGCAGCTTAGATCGTGAAAAACTGTTTTTT	CASSLDREKLFF
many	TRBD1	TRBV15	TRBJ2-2	TGTGCCACCATGCAGGGGGCAGGGTGGAACACCGGGGAGCTGTTTTTT	CATMQGAGWNTGELFF
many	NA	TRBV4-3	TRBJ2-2	TGCGCCAGCAGCCAAGAGGGGCGGGCTAACACCGGGGAGCTGTTTTTT	CASSQEGRANTGELFF
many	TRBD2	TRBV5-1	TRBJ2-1	TGCGCCAGCAGCTTGCCCGGACTAGAATACAATGAGCAGTTCTTC	CASSLPGLEYNEQFF
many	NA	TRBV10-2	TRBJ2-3	TGCGCCAGCAGTGATTTTAGGGGACTGACAGATACGCAGTATTTT	CASSDFRGLTDTQYF
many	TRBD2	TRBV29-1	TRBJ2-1	TGCAGCGTTGATGAGGTAGCGGGAGGCAATGAGCAGTTCTTC	CSVDEVAGGNEQFF
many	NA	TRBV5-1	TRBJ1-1	TGCGCCAGCAGCTTGGGAGACACTGAAGCTTTCTTT	CASSLGDTEAFF
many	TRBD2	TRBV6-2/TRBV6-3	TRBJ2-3	TGTGCCAGCAGGAGACTAGCGGGATTCGATACGCAGTATTTT	CASRRLAGFDTQYF
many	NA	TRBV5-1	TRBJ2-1	TGCGCCAGCAGCTTGGAAACTAGCTTTCATGAGCAGTTCTTC	CASSLETSFHEQFF
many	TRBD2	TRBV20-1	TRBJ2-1	TGCAGTGCCCGGGGGACTAGCGGGAGAATAAATGAGCAGTTCTTC	CSARGTSGRINEQFF
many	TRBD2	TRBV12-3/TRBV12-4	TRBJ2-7	TGTGCCAGCAGTTCCCGGGAGGGAGCAAGCTACGAGCAGTACTTC	CASSSREGASYEQYF
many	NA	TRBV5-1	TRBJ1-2	TGCGCCAGCAGCCCCCTTGACGGGGCAGAAATCGTCTATGGCTACACCTTC	CASSPLDGAEIVYGYTF
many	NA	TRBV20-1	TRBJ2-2	TGCAGTGCTAGGGGGAGCGGAGCGTCCCCGGACACCGGGGAGCTGTTTTTT	CSARGSGASPDTGELFF
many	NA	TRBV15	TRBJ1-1	TGTGCCACCAGCAGGCCGCGGGACACGAACACTGAAGCTTTCTTT	CATSRPRDTNTEAFF
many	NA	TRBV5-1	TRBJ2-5	TGCGCCAGCAGCTTGGGGGGCCAGGGGGAGACCCAGTACTTC	CASSLGGQGETQYF
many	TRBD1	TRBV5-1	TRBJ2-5	TGCGCCAGCAGCTTGGACCCCCCCAGGGGGACGTTGGAGACCCAGTACTTC	CASSLDPPRGTLETQYF
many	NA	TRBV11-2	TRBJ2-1	TGTGCCAGCAGCTTACTAGGGCCCGGGGGGCCGCAGTTCTTC	CASSLLGPGGPQFF
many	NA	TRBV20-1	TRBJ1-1	TGCAGTGCTTCGCGGGTGAACACTGAAGCTTTCTTT	CSASRVNTEAFF
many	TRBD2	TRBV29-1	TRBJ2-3	TGCAGCGTTGGGGCCTTAGCGGGAGGGACGACAGATACGCAGTATTTT	CSVGALAGGTTDTQYF
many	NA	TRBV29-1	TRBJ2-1	TGCAGCGTCGACGGATCCTCCTACAATGAGCAGTTCTTC	CSVDGSSYNEQFF
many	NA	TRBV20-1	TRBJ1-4	TGCAGTGCTAGAGATGCTGCGGGAGGAGGGGGGGAAAAACTGTTTTTT	CSARDAAGGGGEKLFF
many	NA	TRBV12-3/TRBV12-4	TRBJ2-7	TGTGCCAGCAGCCACCGGGCCAGGAAGACCTACGAGCAGTACTTC	CASSHRARKTYEQYF
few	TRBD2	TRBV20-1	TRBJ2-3	TGCAGTGCCAGTAGCGGGAGCGCAGATACGCAGTATTTT	CSASSGSADTQYF
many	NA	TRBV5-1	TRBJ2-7	TGCGCCAGCAGCACCAAAGGGCTCAAGAGCCTCGGCGAGCAGTACTTC	CASSTKGLKSLGEQYF
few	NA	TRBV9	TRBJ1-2	TGTGCCAGCAGCGTAGGAGGACAGCTAATCTATGGCTACACCTTC	CASSVGGQLIYGYTF
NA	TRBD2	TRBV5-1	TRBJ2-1	TGCGCCAGCATTTCTGAGCTAGCGGGAGGTACTGAGCAGTTCTTC	CASISELAGGTEQFF
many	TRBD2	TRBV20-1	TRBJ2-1	TGCAGTGCTTGGACTAGCGGGAGGGCCGGGAAGTTCTTC	CSAWTSGRAGKFF